These T cell receptor beta chains were read from a single sample in a study of shared clonotypes between healthy human individuals. Using immunoSEQ multiplex PCR, the repertoire was profiled, and TCRdb retains in-frame clones only, with some absent. This sample has some 480,000 clones, with roughly 78% found just once. Sequencing used PBMCs. Receptor source: a woman in her thirties or forties in good health. Some clones in this sample may be carry-over from other donors' samples. The CDR3 runs from the conserved cysteine through the conserved F or W. The D gene is left open where the match is weak. Size is omitted from some rows. Given values are once, few, many or a class for expanded clones.

V gene	D gene	J gene	clone size	CDR3 protein	CDR3 DNA
TRBV7-9	-	TRBJ2-5	few	CASSLASEGQGTQYF	TGTGCCAGCAGCTTGGCTAGTGAGGGGCAGGGGACCCAGTACTTC
TRBV6-5	TRBD2	TRBJ2-7	-	CASSSSAGVAEQYF	TGTGCCAGCAGTTCGAGCGCGGGAGTGGCCGAGCAGTACTTC
TRBV5-1	TRBD2	TRBJ2-5	-	CASRTSGRGETQYF	TGCGCCAGCAGGACTAGCGGGAGGGGAGAGACCCAGTACTTC
TRBV5-4	TRBD1	TRBJ1-4	-	CASSLRQGAANEKLFF	TGTGCCAGTAGCCTCAGACAGGGGGCTGCTAATGAAAAACTGTTTTTT
TRBV5-1	-	TRBJ2-1	-	CASSRVGDEQFF	TGCGCCAGCAGCCGAGTTGGGGATGAGCAGTTCTTC
TRBV5-1	-	TRBJ2-4	-	CASSLWGRPQDIQYF	TGCGCCAGCAGCTTGTGGGGTCGACCACAAGACATTCAGTACTTC
TRBV23-1	TRBD2	TRBJ2-2	-	CASSRRTSGTTGELFF	TGCGCCAGCAGTCGACGGACTAGCGGGACGACCGGGGAGCTGTTTTTT
TRBV4-2	-	TRBJ1-1	-	CASSFEVDKMNTEAFF	TGTGCCAGCAGCTTCGAGGTAGATAAAATGAACACTGAAGCTTTCTTT
TRBV28	-	TRBJ1-3	once	CASSLSRFSGNTIYF	TGTGCCAGCAGTTTGTCCAGATTCTCTGGAAACACCATATATTTT
TRBV2	TRBD2	TRBJ2-3	-	CASSEGLAATDTQYF	TGTGCCAGCAGTGAGGGACTAGCGGCCACAGATACGCAGTATTTT
TRBV29-1	-	TRBJ2-3	many	CSVEGQILATQYF	TGCAGCGTTGAAGGCCAGATCCTCGCTACGCAGTATTTT
TRBV2	TRBD2	TRBJ2-1	-	CASSSGRATEQFF	TGTGCCAGTTCTAGCGGGAGGGCTACTGAGCAGTTCTTC
TRBV30	-	TRBJ1-1	few	CAWSVEGEAFF	TGTGCCTGGAGTGTAGAGGGTGAAGCTTTCTTT
TRBV5-1	-	TRBJ1-2	-	CASSLDTNYGYTF	TGCGCCAGCAGCCTCGACACAAACTATGGCTACACCTTC
TRBV29-1	-	TRBJ2-2	-	CSVEVGLAYTGELFF	TGCAGCGTTGAGGTTGGTCTAGCCTACACCGGGGAGCTGTTTTTT
TRBV2	-	TRBJ2-2	-	CASSDRSSGAGELFF	TGTGCCAGCAGTGATCGCTCGTCGGGGGCCGGGGAGCTGTTTTTT